Detailed here is one TCR beta chain. Its binding antigen is unknown. The sample holds no much larger clone one base away, and base qualities are not on file. TCR cDNA was synthesized by 5'RACE template switching, through which a universal primer site and unique molecular identifiers were introduced. Priming of cDNA synthesis was performed from both the TCR alpha and TCR beta constant segments. Library amplification involved two PCR steps, and the second step added sample barcodes and sequencing adapters. Sequencing of libraries was done on Illumina HiSeq 2500 (2x100 bp) or NovaSeq (2x150 bp). Processing in the source paper ran as follows. MIGEC handled demultiplexing of reads and collapsing into UMI consensus sequences, while MiXCR performed V(D)J alignment. Vaccine-responding clonotypes were identified with edgeR using replicate PBMC samples, with FDR below 0.01 and a log2 fold change above 5 up to day 15 being required. Bulk clonotypes were assigned CD4 or CD8 identity according to which sequenced CD4 or CD8 repertoire held them at higher abundance. TCRdb's own reprocessing of the public reads used fastp at Q25 and MiXCR and kept productive beta chains. CDR3 protein sequences are deduplicated, and each keeps its most common genes and DNA. The V and J calls shown here were made by TCRdb, not taken from the authors' results. This sample comprises just under 600,000 distinct CDR3 sequences, 13% of them detected only once. Over 12% of the sample goes to the ten largest clones.

This record belongs to a study of T cells after yellow fever vaccination (dated 2019 in TCRdb). Notes on the research overall: The SMART-Seq v4 Ultra Low Input RNA kit was used to prepare libraries from fractions with low cell numbers. To follow T-cell clones before and after both primary and booster YFV17D yellow fever vaccination, bulk TCR alpha and beta repertoires underwent longitudinal sequencing. Two healthy male donors, one aged 18 to 30 and one aged 30 to 40 years, made up the cohort. Blood was drawn at multiple timepoints before and after primary and secondary immunization, with bulk PBMC replicates and cell subsets isolated. General conclusions and limits of the study: Computational filtering was required because FACS-sorted repertoires could contain abundant contaminating clonotypes from the bulk population. Most clones expanded after primary vaccination (around 96% of CD4 and about 85% of CD8) were re-detected after the booster, suggesting that broad memory maintenance occurred. Only two donors were included in the study, so the extent to which the findings can be generalized is limited. A small share of clonotypes occurred in both CD4 and CD8 compartments, likely arising from convergent recombination. The secondary T-cell response was weaker than the primary response but faster, peaking on day 5 instead of day 15.

Trimming accounts for 6 bases at V and 6 bases at J, while the number of junction bases matched to no gene is 14. The CDR3, cysteine through phenylalanine, is 15 amino acids long. Kept here is only the CDR3 DNA, which spans 45 bases and is read in frame from base 1. In the germline V gene (reference sequence), CDR1 corresponds to DFQATT and CDR2 to SNEGSKA. Sample treatment or condition, as interpreted from the label and publication: live attenuated yellow fever vaccine strain. Two biological replicates of bulk PBMCs were collected at each blood-draw timepoint. PBMCs were isolated from peripheral blood using a standard Ficoll-Paque protocol. TriZol was used to extract RNA from bulk PBMCs, from CD4 and CD8 fractions, and from dextramer-positive and dextramer-negative fractions.

This clonotype originated in a man aged 25 to 45 who received the YFV17D yellow fever vaccine. The chain is made from TRBV20-1 and TRBJ2-1, with 7 middle bases fitting TRBD2. Sequencing was performed on PBMCs, taken on the day of the yellow fever booster vaccination. The nucleotide sequence is given as TGCAGTGCGACCCGCAGGGAGGGAGTAGTCAATGAGCAGTTCTTC. It codes for CSATRREGVVNEQFF.